The 12 T cell receptor beta chains below all came from one sample that was sequenced in a study of vaccination and CD4 T cells after COVID-19. Sequence data for DNA of cultured CD4+ T cells were generated by the Oncomine TCR Beta short-read assay. TCRdb independently ran MiXCR on the PCR reads; one entry per CDR3 protein. The data contain 2,800 or so distinct CDR3 sequences, 27% of them seen just once; the ten biggest clones take up roughly 40%. Treatment meaning: roughly ten-day PBMC culture with coronavirus spike peptide pools or control peptides (ViraFEST assay). An unexposed donor provided the CD4+ T cells, which were collected before the COVID-19 pandemic (2011-2018). These receptors' antigens are unknown. The material sequenced was CD4+ T cells from blood, cultured in vitro. The receptors here all came from a human donor in good health.

This chain links TRBV6-1 with TRBJ2-7; maybe TRBD2 (5 bases). CDR1 is MNHNS, CDR2 SASEGT, per germline. V was clipped by 5 bases and J by 4 bases, with 9 bases between them. This CDR3 contains 12 residues. The CDR3 reads CASSPRGYEQYF. As DNA, the CDR3 is TGTGCCAGCAGTCCCCGGGGATACGAGCAGTACTTC.

The chain employs TRBV2 and TRBJ2-2, with D uncertain. Trimming left V 3 bases short and J 0 bases short, with 8 bases between. The CDR3 is 15 residues long. Germline V lookup: CDR1 SNHLY, CDR2 FYNNEI. CDR3 in DNA: TGTGCCAGCAGTGACAAGCGTTCGAACACCGGGGAGCTGTTTTTT. Its protein is CASSDKRSNTGELFF.

This clonotype occurred once. V and J are TRBV30 and TRBJ2-2; D might be TRBD1 or TRBD2, each matching 5 bases. Germline CDR1 is GTSNPN and CDR2 is SVGIG (reference sequence). V was trimmed by 3 bases and J by 1 base, leaving 15 bases between them. The CDR3 is 16 amino acids. This CDR3 is CAWSRGTRLNTGELFF. The DNA of the CDR3 is TGTGCCTGGAGCCGGGGCACCAGACTGAACACCGGGGAGCTGTTTTTT.

The chain couples TRBV7-6 to TRBJ2-7, with D unresolved. This CDR3 has 13 residues. The V and J ends lost 1 base and 4 bases respectively, with 8 bases between them. Germline CDR1 and CDR2: SGHVS and FNYEAQ. The CDR3 bases are TGTGCCAGCAGCTTAGGGTTTGTATACGAGCAGTACTTC. This gives the protein CASSLGFVYEQYF.

In this sample, this clonotype turned up once. The chain has TRBV6-1 and TRBJ1-5; 7 nucleotides agree with TRBD1. CDR1 is MNHNS, CDR2 SASEGT, per germline. J was trimmed by 5 bases and V by 6 bases; bases with no gene match: 7. CDR3 length: 14 residues. CDR3: CASRQIGGDQPQHF. The CDR3 DNA reads TGTGCCAGCAGACAAATAGGGGGCGATCAGCCCCAGCATTTT.

Only a few counts were recorded for this clonotype. The CDR3 DNA reads as TGCAGTTACAGGGCCGATCAGCCCCAGCATTTT. Protein: CSYRADQPQHF. This sequence joins TRBV20-1 and TRBJ1-5; D may be TRBD1 (6 bases). V dropped 8 bases and J dropped 5 bases, with 10 bases sitting between them. Germline values: CDR1 DFQATT, CDR2 SNEGSKA (reference sequence). CDR3 length: 11 residues.

V and J are TRBV5-1 and TRBJ2-5; TRBD1 or TRBD2 may be the D gene (5 bases each). Trimming took 4 bases from V and 3 from J, leaving 10 bases between them. The germline CDR1 and CDR2 sequences are SGHRS and YFSETQ. This CDR3 spans 13 amino acids. DNA of the CDR3: TGCGCCAGCAGCCGGGACCCGGAAGAGACCCAGTACTTC. Protein: CASSRDPEETQYF.

This clonotype came up a few times. The J gene is TRBJ2-7, the V gene TRBV11-2; TRBD1 matches 10 bases. The CDR3 loop spans 13 amino acids. Germline lookup yields CDR1 SGHAT and CDR2 FQNNGV. J was trimmed by 6 bases and V by 1 base; bases with no gene match: 0. This CDR3 is CASSLGTGGEQYF. As DNA, the CDR3 is TGTGCCAGCAGCTTAGGGACAGGGGGCGAGCAGTACTTC.

V and J are TRBV6-1 and TRBJ2-5, with D hard to call. The germline gives CDR1 MNHNS, CDR2 SASEGT. The CDR3 totals 14 residues. Trimming took off 6 bases at V and 4 bases at J, with 15 bases between the two ends. Here the CDR3 reads CASSNLLAIETQYF. The CDR3 region has the DNA TGTGCCAGCAGCAATCTCCTGGCTATAGAGACCCAGTACTTC.

The rearrangement links TRBV7-6 to TRBJ2-7; TRBD1 matches at 10 bases. Germline V lookup: CDR1 SGHVS, CDR2 FNYEAQ. V dropped 2 bases and J dropped 2; count of bases not matched to a gene: 6. The CDR3 length is 16 residues. Here the CDR3 reads CASSLRMTGGPYEQYF. CDR3 DNA sequence: TGTGCCAGCAGCTTAAGGATGACAGGGGGCCCCTACGAGCAGTACTTC.

V is TRBV5-8 and J is TRBJ2-1; no firm D call. The CDR3 sequence is 12 residues long. Germline CDR1 reads SGHTS; CDR2 reads YDEGEE. Between the trimmed V and J ends, which lost 1 base and 10 bases, there was a span of 9 bases. CDR3 bases: TGTGCCAGCAGCTTGCGTCTTAAAGAGCAGTTCTTC. Amino acids: CASSLRLKEQFF.

V is TRBV19 and J is TRBJ2-1, with 7 bases matching TRBD2. The ends lost 5 bases at V and 8 bases at J; junction bases unmatched: 18. The CDR3 covers 17 residues. Per germline, CDR1 LNHDA and CDR2 SQIVND (reference sequence). The CDR3: CASSRRPGVGGSDEQFF. For the CDR3, the DNA is TGTGCCAGTAGTCGGCGGCCCGGGGTGGGGGGGTCGGATGAGCAGTTCTTC.